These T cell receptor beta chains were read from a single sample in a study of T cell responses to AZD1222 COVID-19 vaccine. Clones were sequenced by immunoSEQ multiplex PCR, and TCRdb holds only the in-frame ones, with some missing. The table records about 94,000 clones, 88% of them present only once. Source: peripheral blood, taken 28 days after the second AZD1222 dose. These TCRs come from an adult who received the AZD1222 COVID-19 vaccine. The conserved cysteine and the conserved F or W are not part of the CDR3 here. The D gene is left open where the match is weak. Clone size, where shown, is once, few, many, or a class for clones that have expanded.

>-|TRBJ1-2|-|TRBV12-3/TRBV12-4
ASSGRWGGYT
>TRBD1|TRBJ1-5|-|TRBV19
ASNYRDSGYGNQPQH
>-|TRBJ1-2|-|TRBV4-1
ASSQGVGIYGYT
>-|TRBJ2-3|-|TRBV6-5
ASSLTWTGDTQY
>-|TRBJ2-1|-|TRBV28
ASRHTGGIPYNEQF
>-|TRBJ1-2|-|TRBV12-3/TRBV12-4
ASSLDGRHGYT
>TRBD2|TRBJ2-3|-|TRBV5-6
ASSRRGVGTDTQY
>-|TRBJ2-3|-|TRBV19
ASSRTRGSSTDTQY
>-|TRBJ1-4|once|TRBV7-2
ASSLVGTDATNEKLF
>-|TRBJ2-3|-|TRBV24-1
ATSDSGKGMQY
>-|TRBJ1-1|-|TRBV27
ASSMRGINTEAF
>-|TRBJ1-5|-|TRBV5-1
ASSLVGQGQPQH
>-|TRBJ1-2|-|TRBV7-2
ASSLDGVDYGYT
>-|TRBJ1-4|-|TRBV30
AWSRGRNEKLF
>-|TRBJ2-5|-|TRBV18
ASSPPPGPQETQY
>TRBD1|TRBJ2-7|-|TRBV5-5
ASSEAGTGAYEQY
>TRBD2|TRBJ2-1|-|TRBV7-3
ASSLNPSLRGLAGGQRGDEQF
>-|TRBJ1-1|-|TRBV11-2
ASSFWGYGERNTEAF
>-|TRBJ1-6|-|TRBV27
ASSAQKGTSSYNSPLH
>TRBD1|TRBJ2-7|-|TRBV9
ASSVGTGTGRYEQY
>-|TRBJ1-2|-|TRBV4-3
ASSQNTVDYGYT
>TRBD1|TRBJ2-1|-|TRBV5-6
ASSFLDRGYNEQF
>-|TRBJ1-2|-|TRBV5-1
ASSLARTDLNYGYT
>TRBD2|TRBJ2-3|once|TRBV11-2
ASSPITGTSGGTDTQY
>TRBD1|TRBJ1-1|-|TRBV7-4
ASSWDRGHKGTEAF
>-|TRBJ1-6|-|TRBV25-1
ASTPGRGSYNSPLH
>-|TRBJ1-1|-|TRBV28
ASSLTGGDTEAF
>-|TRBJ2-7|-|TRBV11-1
ASSPRGGGTREQY
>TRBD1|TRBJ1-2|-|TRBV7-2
ASSRGGTGGAYGYT
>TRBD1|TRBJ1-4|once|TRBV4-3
ASTGTVGEKLF
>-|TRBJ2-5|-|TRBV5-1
ASSLEAVQETQY
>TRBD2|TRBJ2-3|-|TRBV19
ASSWAGTSRDTQY
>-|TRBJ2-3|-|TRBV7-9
ASSWGGGTDTQY
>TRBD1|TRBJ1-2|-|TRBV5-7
ASSFGTVWEPPLYT
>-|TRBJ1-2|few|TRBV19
ASSRGAGYGYT
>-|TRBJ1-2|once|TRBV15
ATSNTFSRERSYGYT
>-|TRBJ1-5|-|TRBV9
ASSQQGGNQPQH
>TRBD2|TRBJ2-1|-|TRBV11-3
ASSFISGREQF
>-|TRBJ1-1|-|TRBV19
ASGTTNTEAF
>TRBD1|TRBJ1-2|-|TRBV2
ASSVGDRGYGYT
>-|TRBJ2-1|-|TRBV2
ASKALYNEQF
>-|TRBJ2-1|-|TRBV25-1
ASSGLSSYNEQF
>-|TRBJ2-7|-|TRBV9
ASSVEGGRQGVHEQY
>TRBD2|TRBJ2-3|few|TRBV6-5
ASSRLALATDTQY
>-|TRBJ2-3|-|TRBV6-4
ASSAGAEDTQY
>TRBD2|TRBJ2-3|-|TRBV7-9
ASSPPGGKWTDTQY
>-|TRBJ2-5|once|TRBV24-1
ATSEPAGIETQY
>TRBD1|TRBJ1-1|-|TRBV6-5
ASRDSMNTEAF
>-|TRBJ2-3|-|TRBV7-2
ASSPQLGLTDTQY
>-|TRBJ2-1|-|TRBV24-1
ATSDPPGLFQF
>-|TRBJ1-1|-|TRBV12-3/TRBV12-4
ASSGTANTEAF